This entry lists 10 T cell receptor beta chains sequenced from one sample in a study of blood T cell repertoires in COVID-19. Produced via immunoSEQ multiplex PCR; TCRdb's table is partial and in-frame only. The table has about 120,000 clones, about 85% seen once. The sample was peripheral blood. These receptors were collected from a human donor in a cohort sampled during active COVID-19.

V is TRBV3-1 (or the pseudogene TRBV3-2) and J is TRBJ1-1, with D hard to call. CDR1 is LGHDT and CDR2 is YNNKEL in the germline V gene (reference sequence). This CDR3 is 12 amino acids long. V dropped 5 bases and J dropped 4 bases, with 8 bases sitting between them. CDR3 sequence: CASSERVTEAFF. The DNA for the CDR3 is TGTGCCAGCAGCGAACGGGTCACTGAAGCTTTCTTT.

This sequence joins TRBV29-1 and TRBJ2-7; D perhaps matches TRBD2 (6 bases). Germline CDR1 and CDR2: SQVTM and ANQGSEA. Deletions cut 0 bases from V and 3 bases from J, with 12 bases between. CDR3 size: 14 residues. The CDR3, as DNA: TGCAGCGTTGAAGATACCGGCGGGGTCTACGAGCAGTACTTC. Translating it yields CSVEDTGGVYEQYF.

The chain's CDR3 is CASNDGLIQETQYF. The DNA for the CDR3 is TGTGCCAGCAACGACGGACTGATACAAGAGACCCAGTACTTC. The chain carries TRBV7-2 and TRBJ2-5; weak D call: TRBD2 (5 bases). Per germline, CDR1 SGHTA and CDR2 FQGNSA. V was cut by 7 bases and J by 2 bases, with 14 bases left in between. The CDR3 extends over 14 amino acids.

This sequence joins TRBV2 and TRBJ2-3, with TRBD2 identical over 11 bases. Germline CDR1 SNHLY, CDR2 FYNNEI. CDR3 length: 16 amino acids. Unmatched junction bases numbered 5, after V lost 6 bases and J lost 0 bases. CDR3 sequence reads: CASSPTSGGSTDTQYF. CDR3 DNA sequence: TGTGCCAGCAGCCCAACTAGCGGGGGCAGCACAGATACGCAGTATTTT.

V and J are TRBV28 and TRBJ1-1, with TRBD1 as a possible D gene (5 bases). The CDR3 spans 15 residues. V was shortened by 8 bases and J by 4 bases, with 20 bases between the two germline ends. Germline V gene sequence: CDR1 MDHEN, CDR2 SYDVKM. The chain's CDR3 is CASPPPARATTEAFF. CDR3 nucleotides: TGTGCCAGCCCGCCCCCGGCCAGGGCAACCACTGAAGCTTTCTTT. Filled out from reference TRBV28 and TRBJ1-1, the complete variable domain reads DVKVTQSSRYLVKRTGEKVFLECVQDMDHENMFWYRQDPGLGLRLIYFSYDVKMKEKGDIPEGYSVSREKKERFSLILESASTNQTSMYLCASPPPARATTEAFFGQGTRLTVV.

CDR3 loop: CATSDRLAGVTDTQYF. The CDR3 bases are TGTGCCACCAGTGATAGGCTAGCGGGGGTCACAGATACGCAGTATTTT. The J gene is TRBJ2-3, the V gene TRBV24-1, with TRBD2 matching 10 bases. This CDR3 is built from 16 residues. Germline CDR1 and CDR2: KGHDR and SFDVKD. With 3 bases clipped from V and 2 bases from J, the junction kept 4 bases outside the gene matches.

This sequence joins TRBV5-6 and TRBJ1-2, with D maybe TRBD1 (6 bases). Between the trimmed V and J ends, which lost 0 bases and 10 bases, there was a span of 10 bases. This CDR3 comprises 12 residues. Germline CDR1 and CDR2: SGHDT and YYEEEE. For the CDR3, the DNA is TGTGCCAGCAGCTTGGGCGACAGGTACTACACCTTC. Translating gives CASSLGDRYYTF.

This clone was detected only once. Other DNA sequences in this specimen translate into the identical CDR3. The chain links TRBV9 to TRBJ1-1, with D possibly TRBD1 on 6 matching bases. The CDR3 is made up of 13 amino acids. In germline, CDR1 is SGDLS, CDR2 YYNGEE. Trimming removed 0 bases from V and 3 bases from J, with 6 bases in between. The CDR3 region has the DNA TGTGCCAGCAGCGTAGCAGGGGACACTGAAGCTTTCTTT. Amino acid sequence: CASSVAGDTEAFF.

The V call is TRBV7-8, the J call TRBJ1-6; tentative D call: TRBD1 (6 bases). This CDR3 contains 14 residues. In germline, CDR1 is SGHVS, CDR2 FQNEAQ. V was clipped by 5 bases and J by 9 bases, with 14 bases between them. In DNA, the CDR3 is TGTGCCAGCAGCAACACAGGGTACGGTTCACCCCTCCACTTT. Its protein product is CASSNTGYGSPLHF.

This rearrangement joins TRBV19 to TRBJ1-1; 7 bases match TRBD1. Germline lookup yields CDR1 LNHDA and CDR2 SQIVND (reference sequence). After removal of 6 bases from V and 1 base from J, the junction contained 11 bases not matched to a gene. This CDR3 is 16 amino acids long. The CDR3 region has the DNA TGTGCCAGTAGCGGCGAGGGGACAGCCACGAACACTGAAGCTTTCTTT. Protein product: CASSGEGTATNTEAFF.